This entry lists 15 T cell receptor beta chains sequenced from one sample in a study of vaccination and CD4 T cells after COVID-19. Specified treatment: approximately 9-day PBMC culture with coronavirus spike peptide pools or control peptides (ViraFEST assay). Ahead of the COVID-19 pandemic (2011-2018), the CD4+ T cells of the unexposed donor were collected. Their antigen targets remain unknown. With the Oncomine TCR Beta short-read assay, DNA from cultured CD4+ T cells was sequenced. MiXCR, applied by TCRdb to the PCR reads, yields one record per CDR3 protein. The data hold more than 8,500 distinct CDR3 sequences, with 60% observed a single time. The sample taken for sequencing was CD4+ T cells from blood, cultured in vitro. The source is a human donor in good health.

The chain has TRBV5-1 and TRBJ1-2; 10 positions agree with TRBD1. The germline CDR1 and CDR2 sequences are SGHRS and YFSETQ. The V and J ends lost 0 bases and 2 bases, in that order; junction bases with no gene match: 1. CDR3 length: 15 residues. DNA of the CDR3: TGCGCCAGCAGCTTGGGGGACAGGGGAAACTATGGCTACACCTTC. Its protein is CASSLGDRGNYGYTF.

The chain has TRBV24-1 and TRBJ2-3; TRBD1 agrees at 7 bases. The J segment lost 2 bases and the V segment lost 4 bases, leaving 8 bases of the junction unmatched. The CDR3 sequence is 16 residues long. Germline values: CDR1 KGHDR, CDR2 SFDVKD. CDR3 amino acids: CATSDPTTGTTDTQYF. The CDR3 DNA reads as TGTGCCACCAGTGACCCTACGACAGGGACCACAGATACGCAGTATTTT.

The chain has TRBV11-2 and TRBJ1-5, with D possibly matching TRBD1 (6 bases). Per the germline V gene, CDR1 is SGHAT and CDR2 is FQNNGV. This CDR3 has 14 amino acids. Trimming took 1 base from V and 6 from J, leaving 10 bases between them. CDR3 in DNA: TGTGCCAGCAGCTTAGGGGGGCCCAGTCAGCCCCAGCATTTT. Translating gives CASSLGGPSQPQHF.

CDR3 nucleotides: TGTGCCAGCAGGTCGACGGGACGGAGTAATTCACCCCTCCACTTT. As protein: CASRSTGRSNSPLHF. This chain uses TRBV5-6 with TRBJ1-6; TRBD1 is a possible D gene (5 bases). Per the germline V gene, CDR1 is SGHDT and CDR2 is YYEEEE. This CDR3 region has 15 residues. Trimming cost V 5 bases and J 6 bases, with 15 bases left between them. Full variable domain (outside the CDR3, taken from reference TRBV5-6 and TRBJ1-6): DAGVTQSPTHLIKTRGQQVTLRCSPKSGHDTVSWYQQALGQGPQFIFQYYEEEERQRGNFPDRFSGHQFPNYSSELNVNALLLGDSALYLCASRSTGRSNSPLHFGNGTRLTVT.

CDR3 sequence: CASSRSPGQGAHGYTF. CDR3 nucleotides: TGTGCCAGCAGCCGTAGCCCGGGACAGGGGGCGCATGGCTACACCTTC. V usage is TRBV7-9 and J usage is TRBJ1-2; 12 positions agree with TRBD1. Trimming took 5 bases from V and 6 from J; bases not matched to a gene: 10. There are 16 residues in the CDR3. Germline CDR1 and CDR2: SEHNR and FQNEAQ (reference sequence).

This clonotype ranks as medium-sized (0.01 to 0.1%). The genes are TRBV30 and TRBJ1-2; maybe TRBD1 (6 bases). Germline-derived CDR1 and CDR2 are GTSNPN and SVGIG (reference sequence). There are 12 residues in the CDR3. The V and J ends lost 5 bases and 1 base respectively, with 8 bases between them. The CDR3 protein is CAWGQSNYGYTF. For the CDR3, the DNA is TGTGCCTGGGGACAGAGTAACTATGGCTACACCTTC. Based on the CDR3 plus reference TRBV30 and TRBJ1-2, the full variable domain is SQTIHQWPATLVQPVGSPLSLECTVEGTSNPNLYWYRQAAGRGLQLLFYSVGIGQISSEVPQNLSASRPQDRQFILSSKKLLLSDSGFYLCAWGQSNYGYTFGSGTRLTVV.

CDR3 in amino acids: CASSFGDVPGRGQYF. CDR3 in DNA: TGTGCCAGCAGTTTTGGGGACGTCCCCGGTCGGGGGCAGTACTTC. This sequence joins TRBV12-3 or TRBV12-4 and TRBJ2-7; D may be TRBD1 or TRBD2 (5 bases each). The V end lost 3 bases, the J end lost 9 bases, and 21 bases lay between the germline ends. The length of the CDR3 is 15 residues.

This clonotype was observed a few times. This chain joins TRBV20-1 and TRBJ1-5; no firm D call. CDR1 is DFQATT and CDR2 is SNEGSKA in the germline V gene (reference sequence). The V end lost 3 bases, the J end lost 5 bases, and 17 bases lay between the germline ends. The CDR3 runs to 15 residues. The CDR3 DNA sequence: TGCAGTGCTAGGTCGGGCGTTTCGGCTCATCAGCCCCAGCATTTT. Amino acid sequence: CSARSGVSAHQPQHF.

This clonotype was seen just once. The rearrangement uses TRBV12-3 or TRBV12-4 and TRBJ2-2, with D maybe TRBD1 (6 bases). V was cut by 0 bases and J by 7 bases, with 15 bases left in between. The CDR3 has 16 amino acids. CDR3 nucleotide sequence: TGTGCCAGCAGTTTAGCCAGGGGATTTGAGGACGGGGAGCTGTTTTTT. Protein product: CASSLARGFEDGELFF.

CDR3 in DNA: TGTGCCACCAGCAGAGACTCGGTATCTGAGACCCAGTACTTC. It encodes CATSRDSVSETQYF. This rearrangement joins TRBV15 to TRBJ2-5, with D hard to call. The ends were cut back, 0 bases at V and 5 bases at J, with 10 bases in the middle. The CDR3 covers 14 residues. Germline V gives CDR1 LNHNV, CDR2 YYDKDF (reference sequence). Complete variable domain (other parts from reference TRBV15 and TRBJ2-5): DAMVIQNPRYQVTQFGKPVTLSCSQTLNHNVMYWYQQKSSQAPKLLFHYYDKDFNNEADTPDNFQSRRPNTSFCFLDIRSPGLGDTAMYLCATSRDSVSETQYFGPGTRLLVL.

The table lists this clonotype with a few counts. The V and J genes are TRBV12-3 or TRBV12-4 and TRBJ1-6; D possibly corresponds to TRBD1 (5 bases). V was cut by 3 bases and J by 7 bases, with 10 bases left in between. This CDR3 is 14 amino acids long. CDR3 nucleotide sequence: TGTGCCAGCAGTTTGTTGGGGGACAATTCACCCCTCCACTTT. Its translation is CASSLLGDNSPLHF.

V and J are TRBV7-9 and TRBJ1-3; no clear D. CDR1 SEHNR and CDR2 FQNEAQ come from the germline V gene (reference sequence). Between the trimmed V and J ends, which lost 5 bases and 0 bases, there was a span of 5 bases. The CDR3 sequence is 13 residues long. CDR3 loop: CASSGISGNTIYF. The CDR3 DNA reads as TGTGCCAGCAGCGGGATCTCTGGAAACACCATATATTTT.

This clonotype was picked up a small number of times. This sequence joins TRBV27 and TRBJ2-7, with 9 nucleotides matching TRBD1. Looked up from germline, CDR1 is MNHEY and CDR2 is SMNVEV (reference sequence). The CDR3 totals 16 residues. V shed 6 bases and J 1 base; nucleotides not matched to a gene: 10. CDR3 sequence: CASSRRSGTGSYEQYF. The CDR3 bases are TGTGCCAGCAGCCGAAGATCCGGGACAGGGTCCTACGAGCAGTACTTC.

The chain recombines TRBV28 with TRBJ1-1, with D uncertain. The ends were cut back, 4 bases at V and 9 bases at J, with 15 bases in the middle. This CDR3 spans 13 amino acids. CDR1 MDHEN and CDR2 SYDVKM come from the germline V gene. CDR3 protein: CASSSSLRFKAFF. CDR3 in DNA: TGTGCCAGCAGTTCCTCACTGAGGTTCAAAGCTTTCTTT.

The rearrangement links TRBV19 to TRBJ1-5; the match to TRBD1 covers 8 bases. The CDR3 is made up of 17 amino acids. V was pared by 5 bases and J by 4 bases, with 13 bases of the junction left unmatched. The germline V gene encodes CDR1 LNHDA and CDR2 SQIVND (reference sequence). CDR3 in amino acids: CASSQRGSRTGNQPQHF. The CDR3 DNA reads TGTGCCAGTAGTCAACGCGGCTCCCGGACAGGGAATCAGCCCCAGCATTTT. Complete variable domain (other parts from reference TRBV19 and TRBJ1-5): DGGITQSPKYLFRKEGQNVTLSCEQNLNHDAMYWYRQDPGQGLRLIYYSQIVNDFQKGDIAEGYSVSREKKESFPLTVTSAQKNPTAFYLCASSQRGSRTGNQPQHFGDGTRLSIL.